The rows below give T cell receptor beta chains drawn from one sample of a study of blood T cell repertoires in COVID-19. Data came from immunoSEQ multiplex PCR; TCRdb stores just in-frame clones and leaves some out. The data contain around 210,000 clones, roughly 88% of them seen just once; the ten biggest clones take up approximately 13%. Sequenced input: peripheral blood. Every receptor here comes from a human donor in a cohort sampled during active COVID-19. Both conserved end residues are part of each CDR3. The order of the fields is CDR3 DNA, CDR3 protein, clone size, J gene, V gene, D gene. A D gene is named only where the DNA matches it firmly. Clone size is shown for a subset of rows, as once, few, many or a class of expanded clone.

TGTGCCAGCAGACAGGACTTCGGGACTAGCGGGAGCGGGCAGTTCTTC,CASRQDFGTSGSGQFF,.,TRBJ2-1,TRBV27,TRBD2
TGTGCCAGTAGTGGAAGACTAGCGGGAGGTAATCACTACGAGCAGTACTTC,CASSGRLAGGNHYEQYF,.,TRBJ2-7,TRBV19,TRBD2
TGCGCCAGATCGACAGGGACATTTACGCAGTACTTC,CARSTGTFTQYF,.,TRBJ2-7,TRBV23-1,TRBD1
TGTGCCAGCTCAGAGATATTGAACACTGAAGCTTTCTTT,CASSEILNTEAFF,once,TRBJ1-1,TRBV18,.
TGCAGCGTTACAACCCAGGGGGTTGCCCGCGAGCAGTACTTC,CSVTTQGVAREQYF,.,TRBJ2-7,TRBV29-1,TRBD1
TGTGCCAGCAGTTACTCGAGCGGACCCTATGGCTACACCTTC,CASSYSSGPYGYTF,.,TRBJ1-2,TRBV6-2/TRBV6-3,.
TGTGCCAGCTCACTCAGGGGTGGCTCTGGAAACACCATATATTTT,CASSLRGGSGNTIYF,.,TRBJ1-3,TRBV18,.
TGTGCCTGGAGTGTACTACTAGCGGGAGCGAGTGAGCAGTTCTTC,CAWSVLLAGASEQFF,.,TRBJ2-1,TRBV30,TRBD2
TGCAGTGCTAGTTCAGGGGTTGGGAGTGGCTACACCTTC,CSASSGVGSGYTF,few,TRBJ1-2,TRBV20-1,.
TGTGCCAGCAGTCCGGGACAGGGGGTAGTCAATGAGCAGTTCTTC,CASSPGQGVVNEQFF,.,TRBJ2-1,TRBV6-5,TRBD1
TGTGCCAGCAGATCCCGACAGCAGTATAGCAATCAGCCCCAGCATTTT,CASRSRQQYSNQPQHF,.,TRBJ1-5,TRBV2,.
TGTGCCAGCAGCTCGCAGGGCGCTGGGGGCAATCAGCCCCAGCATTTT,CASSSQGAGGNQPQHF,.,TRBJ1-5,TRBV7-2,.
TGTGCCAGCTCACCGGGACAGCGGGCTGAAAAACTGTTTTTT,CASSPGQRAEKLFF,.,TRBJ1-4,TRBV18,TRBD1
TGTGCCAGCAGCTTGGCCGACAGACCCAATGAGCAGTTCTTC,CASSLADRPNEQFF,.,TRBJ2-1,TRBV5-4,.
TGCAGCGTTGACATTACCGGGACAGGGGCCTACGAGCAGTACTTC,CSVDITGTGAYEQYF,.,TRBJ2-7,TRBV29-1,TRBD1
TGTGCCACTACACACGGGAGGGTTTCCAATGAGCAGTTCTTC,CATTHGRVSNEQFF,once,TRBJ2-1,TRBV2,TRBD2
TGTGCCAGCAGTGAAACCGGGACTAGCGGCCTAGCGGGCACAGATACGCAGTATTTT,CASSETGTSGLAGTDTQYF,.,TRBJ2-3,TRBV2,TRBD2
TGTGCCAGCAGTCCCCACGCGAGCACAGATACGCAGTATTTT,CASSPHASTDTQYF,few,TRBJ2-3,TRBV28,.
TGTGCCAATCTCCGGGACAGGGGCCACGAGCAGTACTTC,CANLRDRGHEQYF,many,TRBJ2-7,TRBV2,TRBD1
TGTGCCAGCAGTTCTCAGGGGGCCTTGAACTATGGCTACACCTTC,CASSSQGALNYGYTF,.,TRBJ1-2,TRBV2,TRBD1
TGTGCCAGTAGCGCAGGGGGTAGTCTAGGCTACACCTTC,CASSAGGSLGYTF,.,TRBJ1-2,TRBV28,TRBD1
TGCAGCGTTGCTAGGCCTTCCGAGCAGTTCTTC,CSVARPSEQFF,once,TRBJ2-1,TRBV29-1,.
TGTGCCAGTACCTCCCCGTCCCTCAATCAGCCCCAGCATTTT,CASTSPSLNQPQHF,.,TRBJ1-5,TRBV19,.
TGTGCCAGCAGTTTGGCCCCTCTGGTTCAGCCCCAGCATTTT,CASSLAPLVQPQHF,.,TRBJ1-5,TRBV28,.
TGTGCCAGCAGTTTATACAGGGTTGCCGCTGGAAACACCATATATTTT,CASSLYRVAAGNTIYF,.,TRBJ1-3,TRBV28,.
TGTGCCAGCAGCCTGACAGGGGGCGAGTGGGACACCGGGGAGCTGTTTTTT,CASSLTGGEWDTGELFF,.,TRBJ2-2,TRBV5-6,TRBD1
TGTGCCAGCAGTTTATACGGCAGGGGGCTTAACAATCAGCCCCAGCATTTT,CASSLYGRGLNNQPQHF,once,TRBJ1-5,TRBV28,TRBD1
TGCGCCAGCAGCTTGGCGGCGGGAGGAACCTACGAGCAGTACTTC,CASSLAAGGTYEQYF,.,TRBJ2-7,TRBV5-1,TRBD2
TGTGCCAGCAGCTTAACTTTTTACTCTGGAAACACCATATATTTT,CASSLTFYSGNTIYF,.,TRBJ1-3,TRBV7-2,.
TGTGCCACCAGTGATCTAGCGGGAGGGCGCGGGGATCCCCAAGAGACCCAGTACTTC,CATSDLAGGRGDPQETQYF,.,TRBJ2-5,TRBV24-1,TRBD2
TGTGCCAGTGACCCAGGGGGCTCGAACACTGAAGCTTTCTTT,CASDPGGSNTEAFF,.,TRBJ1-1,TRBV3-1/TRBV3-2,TRBD1
TGTGCCAGAGTATACGGGAGGACGAACACCGGGGAGCTGTTTTTT,CARVYGRTNTGELFF,.,TRBJ2-2,TRBV28,TRBD2
TGCGCCAGCAGCACTGAGACAGGGGGAAAACTCTATGGCTACACCTTC,CASSTETGGKLYGYTF,.,TRBJ1-2,TRBV5-1,TRBD1
TGTGCCAGCAGTTTCACCTACTACCCTAGCGGGAAAGTCGTAGATACGCAGTATTTT,CASSFTYYPSGKVVDTQYF,.,TRBJ2-3,TRBV27,TRBD2
TGTGCCAGCAGCTTAGCAACAGGCTACCAAGAGACCCAGTACTTC,CASSLATGYQETQYF,.,TRBJ2-5,TRBV11-2,.
TGTGCCACCAGCAGATCGGCAGGGGGCCTCACAGATACGCAGTATTTT,CATSRSAGGLTDTQYF,.,TRBJ2-3,TRBV15,TRBD1
TGTGCCAGTAGTATAGTGGGGAGGGCTGTTACCGGGGAGCTGTTTTTT,CASSIVGRAVTGELFF,.,TRBJ2-2,TRBV19,TRBD2
TGTGCCAGTAGTATAAGCGGGAGAGCCACCGGGGAGCTGTTTTTT,CASSISGRATGELFF,.,TRBJ2-2,TRBV19,TRBD2
TGTGCCAGCAGCTTGGATGCGGGAGCGGGAGATACGCAGTATTTT,CASSLDAGAGDTQYF,.,TRBJ2-3,TRBV5-5,TRBD2
TGTGCCAGCATTAGCGGGGGTGAGCAGTTCTTC,CASISGGEQFF,.,TRBJ2-1,TRBV27,TRBD2
TGTGCCAGCAGTTATGACAGGAGGAACACTGAAGCTTTCTTT,CASSYDRRNTEAFF,.,TRBJ1-1,TRBV6-5,.
TGTGCCAGCAGCAACAGGGGGCTTGGCTCTGAAGCTTTCTTT,CASSNRGLGSEAFF,few,TRBJ1-1,TRBV5-4,TRBD1
TGTGCCAGCAGCGTAGTTAGTGGGACTCTCCTCTCTGGAAACACCATATATTTT,CASSVVSGTLLSGNTIYF,.,TRBJ1-3,TRBV9,.
TGTGCCAGCGGAATGCAAGGACAGGGCTACGAGCAGTACTTC,CASGMQGQGYEQYF,.,TRBJ2-7,TRBV27,TRBD1
TGTGCCAGCAGTCAACATTTACAGGGAGTACAGTATTTT,CASSQHLQGVQYF,.,TRBJ2-3,TRBV4-2,.
TGTGCCAGCAGTTTAGCGCCTAGCGGGAGCTACGAGCAGTACTTC,CASSLAPSGSYEQYF,.,TRBJ2-7,TRBV27,TRBD2
TGTGCCAGCAGTTCCCCGTTCGGGGGACGGCTAAACTATGGCTACACCTTC,CASSSPFGGRLNYGYTF,once,TRBJ1-2,TRBV28,.
TGTGCCAGTAGTAGTGGGGCTAGCGGGAGTTTCAATGAGCAGTTCTTC,CASSSGASGSFNEQFF,few,TRBJ2-1,TRBV19,TRBD2
TGTGCCAGCGGGCGGGAGGGCCGGGTGCAGTACTTC,CASGREGRVQYF,.,TRBJ2-7,TRBV12-3/TRBV12-4,TRBD2
TGTGCCAGTTCTTCGCCGGGACTAGCGGCCCACAATGAGCAGTTCTTC,CASSSPGLAAHNEQFF,.,TRBJ2-1,TRBV19,TRBD2
TGTGCCAGCAGCCGGTATGGACTAGCGGGAGAGCCCTCCTACGAGCAGTACTTC,CASSRYGLAGEPSYEQYF,.,TRBJ2-7,TRBV3-1/TRBV3-2,TRBD2
TGTGCCAGTAGTATAAGGGGGGGTAGACTAGCCAAAAACATTCAGTACTTC,CASSIRGGRLAKNIQYF,.,TRBJ2-4,TRBV19,.
TGTGCCAGCAGCTTGGACTATAGGGTCCCCGAAGCTTTCTTT,CASSLDYRVPEAFF,.,TRBJ1-1,TRBV11-2,.
TGTGCCAGCAGTGATCGGCAGGGCGGCGAAAAACTGTTTTTT,CASSDRQGGEKLFF,.,TRBJ1-4,TRBV25-1,.
TGCGCCAGCAGCTTGGTTTCGGGTGGTAGCGGGAGCACAGATACGCAGTATTTT,CASSLVSGGSGSTDTQYF,once,TRBJ2-3,TRBV5-1,TRBD2
TGTGCCAGCAGTGAAGCGGCGACAGGAGTAACCTACGAGCAGTACTTC,CASSEAATGVTYEQYF,many,TRBJ2-7,TRBV6-1,.
TGTGCCAGCAGCGAAATACTAGCGGGAGGGCCCTACAATGAGCAGTTCTTC,CASSEILAGGPYNEQFF,.,TRBJ2-1,TRBV3-1/TRBV3-2,TRBD2
TGTGCCAGCAGTCAGGGACAGAGGGAGCAGGAGACCCAGTACTTC,CASSQGQREQETQYF,.,TRBJ2-5,TRBV6-5,TRBD1
TGTGCCAGCAGTCAGCGGGAGTTTGCGCGCAATGAGCAGTTCTTC,CASSQREFARNEQFF,once,TRBJ2-1,TRBV28,TRBD2
TGTGCCAGCAGCGTAGTCAGGGGACGCACTGAAGCTTTCTTT,CASSVVRGRTEAFF,.,TRBJ1-1,TRBV9,.